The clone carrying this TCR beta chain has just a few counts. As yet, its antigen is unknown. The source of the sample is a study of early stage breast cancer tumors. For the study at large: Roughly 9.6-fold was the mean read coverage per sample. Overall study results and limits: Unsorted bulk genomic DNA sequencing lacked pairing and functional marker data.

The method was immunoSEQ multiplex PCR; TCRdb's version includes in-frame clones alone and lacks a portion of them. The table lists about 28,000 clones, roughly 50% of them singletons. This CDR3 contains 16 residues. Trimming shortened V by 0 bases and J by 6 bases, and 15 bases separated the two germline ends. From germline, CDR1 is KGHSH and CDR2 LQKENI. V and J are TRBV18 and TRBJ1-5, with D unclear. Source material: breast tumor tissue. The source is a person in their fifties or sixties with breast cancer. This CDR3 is CASSPPGSDLGQPQHF. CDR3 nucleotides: TGTGCCAGCTCACCACCCGGGTCGGATCTCGGTCAGCCCCAGCATTTT. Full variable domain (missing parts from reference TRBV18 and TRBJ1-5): NAGVMQNPRHLVRRRGQEARLRCSPMKGHSHVYWYRQLPEEGLKFMVYLQKENIIDESGMPKERFSAEFPKEGPSILRIQQVVRGDSAAYFCASSPPGSDLGQPQHFGDGTRLSIL.